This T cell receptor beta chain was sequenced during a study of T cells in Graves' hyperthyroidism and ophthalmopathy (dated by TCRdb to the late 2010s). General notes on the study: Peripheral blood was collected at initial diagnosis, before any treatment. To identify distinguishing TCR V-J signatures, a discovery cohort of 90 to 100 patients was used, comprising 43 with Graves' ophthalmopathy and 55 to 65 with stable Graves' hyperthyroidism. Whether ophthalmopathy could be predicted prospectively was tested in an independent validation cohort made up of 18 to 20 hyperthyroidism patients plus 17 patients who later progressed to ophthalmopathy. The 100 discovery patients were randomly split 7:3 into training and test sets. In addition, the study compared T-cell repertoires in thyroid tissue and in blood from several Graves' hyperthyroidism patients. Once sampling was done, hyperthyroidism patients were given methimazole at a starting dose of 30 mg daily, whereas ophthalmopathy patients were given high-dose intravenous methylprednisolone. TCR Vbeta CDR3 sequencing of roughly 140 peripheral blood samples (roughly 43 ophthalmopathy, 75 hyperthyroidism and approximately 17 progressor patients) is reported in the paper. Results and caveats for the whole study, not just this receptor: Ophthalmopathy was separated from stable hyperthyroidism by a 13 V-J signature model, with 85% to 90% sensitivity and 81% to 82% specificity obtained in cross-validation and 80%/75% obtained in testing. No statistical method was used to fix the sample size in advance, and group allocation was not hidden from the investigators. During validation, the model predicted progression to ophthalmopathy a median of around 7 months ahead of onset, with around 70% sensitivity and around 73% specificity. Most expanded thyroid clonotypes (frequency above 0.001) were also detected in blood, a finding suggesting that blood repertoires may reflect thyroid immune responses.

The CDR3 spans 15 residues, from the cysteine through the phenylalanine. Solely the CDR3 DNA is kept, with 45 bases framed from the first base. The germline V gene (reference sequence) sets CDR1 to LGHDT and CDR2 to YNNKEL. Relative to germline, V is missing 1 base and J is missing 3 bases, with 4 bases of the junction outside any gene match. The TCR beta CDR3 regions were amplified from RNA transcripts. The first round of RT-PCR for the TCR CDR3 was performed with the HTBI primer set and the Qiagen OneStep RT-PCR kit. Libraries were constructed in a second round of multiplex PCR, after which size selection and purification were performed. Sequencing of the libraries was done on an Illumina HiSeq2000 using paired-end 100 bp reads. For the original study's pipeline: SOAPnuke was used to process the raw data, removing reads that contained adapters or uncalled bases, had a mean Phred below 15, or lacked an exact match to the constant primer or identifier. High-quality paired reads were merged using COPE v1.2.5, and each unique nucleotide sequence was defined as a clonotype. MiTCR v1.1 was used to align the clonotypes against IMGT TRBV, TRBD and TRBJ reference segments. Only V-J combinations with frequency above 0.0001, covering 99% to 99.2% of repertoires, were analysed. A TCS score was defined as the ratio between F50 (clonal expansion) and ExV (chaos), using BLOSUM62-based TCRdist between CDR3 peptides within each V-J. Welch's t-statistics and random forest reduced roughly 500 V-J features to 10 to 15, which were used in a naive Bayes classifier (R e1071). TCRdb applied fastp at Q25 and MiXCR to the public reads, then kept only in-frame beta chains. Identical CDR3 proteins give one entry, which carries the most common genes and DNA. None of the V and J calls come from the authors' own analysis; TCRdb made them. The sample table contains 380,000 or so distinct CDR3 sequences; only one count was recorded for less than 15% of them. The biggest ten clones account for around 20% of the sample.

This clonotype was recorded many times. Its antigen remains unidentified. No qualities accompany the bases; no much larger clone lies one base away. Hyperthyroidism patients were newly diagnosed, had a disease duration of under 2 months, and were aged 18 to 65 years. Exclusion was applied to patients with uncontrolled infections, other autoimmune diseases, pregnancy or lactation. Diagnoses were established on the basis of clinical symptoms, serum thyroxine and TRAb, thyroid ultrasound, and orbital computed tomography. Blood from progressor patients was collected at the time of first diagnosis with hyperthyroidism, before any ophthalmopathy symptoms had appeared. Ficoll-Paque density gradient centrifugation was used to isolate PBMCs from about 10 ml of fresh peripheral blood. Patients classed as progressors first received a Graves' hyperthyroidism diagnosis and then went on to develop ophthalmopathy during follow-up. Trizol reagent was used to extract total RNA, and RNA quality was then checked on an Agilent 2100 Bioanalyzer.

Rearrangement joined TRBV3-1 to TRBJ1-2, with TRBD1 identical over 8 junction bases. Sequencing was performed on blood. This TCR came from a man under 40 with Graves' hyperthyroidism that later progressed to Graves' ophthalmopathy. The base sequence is TGTGCCAGCAGCCAAGCGGGACAGGTTGACTATGGCTACACCTTC. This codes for CASSQAGQVDYGYTF.